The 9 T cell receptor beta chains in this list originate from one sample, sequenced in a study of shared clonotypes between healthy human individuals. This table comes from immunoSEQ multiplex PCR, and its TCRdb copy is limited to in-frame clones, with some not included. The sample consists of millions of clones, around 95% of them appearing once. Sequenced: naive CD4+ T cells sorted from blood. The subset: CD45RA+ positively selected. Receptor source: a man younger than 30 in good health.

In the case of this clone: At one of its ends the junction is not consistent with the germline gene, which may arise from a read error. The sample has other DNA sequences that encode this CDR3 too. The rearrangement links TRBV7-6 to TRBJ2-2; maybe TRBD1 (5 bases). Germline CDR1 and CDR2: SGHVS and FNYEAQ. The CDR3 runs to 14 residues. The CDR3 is CASSFAQVPGELFF. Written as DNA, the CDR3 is TGCGCCAGCAGCTTCGCACAGGTACCCGGGGAGCTGTTTTTT.

The CDR3 protein is CSVLRGTGSPGELFF. CDR3 bases: TGCAGCGTCCTCCGAGGGACAGGGTCCCCCGGGGAGCTGTTTTTT. The chain is built from TRBV29-1 and TRBJ2-2, with 9 positions matching TRBD1. Trimming removed 6 bases from V and 6 bases from J; junction bases left unmatched: 11. The CDR3 has 15 amino acids. Germline V CDR1 and CDR2: SQVTM, ANQGSEA.

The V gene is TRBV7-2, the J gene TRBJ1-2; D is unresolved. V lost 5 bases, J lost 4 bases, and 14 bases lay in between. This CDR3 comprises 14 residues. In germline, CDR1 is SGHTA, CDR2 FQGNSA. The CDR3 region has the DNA TGTGCCAGCAGCGCCTCGGGAGGGATCTATGGCTACACCTTC. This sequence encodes CASSASGGIYGYTF.

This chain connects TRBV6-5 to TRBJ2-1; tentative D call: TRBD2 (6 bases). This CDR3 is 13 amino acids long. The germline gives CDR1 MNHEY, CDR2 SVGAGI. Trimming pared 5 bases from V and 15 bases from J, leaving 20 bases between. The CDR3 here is CASSPPFHGGGFF. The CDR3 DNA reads TGTGCCAGCAGTCCCCCCTTCCACGGGGGAGGGTTCTTC.

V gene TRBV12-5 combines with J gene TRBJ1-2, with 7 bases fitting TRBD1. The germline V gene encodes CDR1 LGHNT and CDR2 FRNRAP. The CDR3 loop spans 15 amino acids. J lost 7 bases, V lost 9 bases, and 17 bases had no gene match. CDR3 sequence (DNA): TGTGCTAGGACACACCCCACAGGGGAGGAAGGTGGCTACACCTTC. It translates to CARTHPTGEEGGYTF.

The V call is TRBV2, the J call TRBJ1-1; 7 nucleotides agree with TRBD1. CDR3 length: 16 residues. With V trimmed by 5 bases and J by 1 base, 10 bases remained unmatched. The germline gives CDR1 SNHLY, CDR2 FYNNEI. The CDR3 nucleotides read TGTGCCAGCAGTTTATTAGGGGGACAGACGAACACTGAAGCTTTCTTT. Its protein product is CASSLLGGQTNTEAFF.

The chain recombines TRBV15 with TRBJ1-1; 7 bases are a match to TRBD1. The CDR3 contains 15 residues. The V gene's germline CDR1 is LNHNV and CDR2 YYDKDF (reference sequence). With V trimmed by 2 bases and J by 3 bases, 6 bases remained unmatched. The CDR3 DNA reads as TGTGCCACCAGCAGACCACCGACAGGGCACACTGAAGCTTTCTTT. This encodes CATSRPPTGHTEAFF.

CDR3 residues: CASSPSGGASYEQYF. As DNA, the CDR3 is TGCGCCAGCAGCCCTAGCGGGGGGGCCAGTTACGAGCAGTACTTC. V gene TRBV4-1 combines with J gene TRBJ2-7; 12 nucleotides match TRBD2. V trimming: 4 bases; J trimming: 4 bases; junction bases outside the gene matches: 5. CDR1 is MGHRA and CDR2 is YSYEKL in the germline V gene. This CDR3 region has 15 residues.

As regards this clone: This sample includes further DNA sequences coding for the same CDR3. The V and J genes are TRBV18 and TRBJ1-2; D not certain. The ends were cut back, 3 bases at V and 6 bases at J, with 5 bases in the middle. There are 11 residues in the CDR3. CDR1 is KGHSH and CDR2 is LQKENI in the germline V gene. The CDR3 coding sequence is TGTGCCAGCTCACCGCAGGATGGCTACACCTTC. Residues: CASSPQDGYTF.